Reported below is one TCR beta chain. The CDR3 length is 16 residues. The V gene end was trimmed by 0 bases and the J gene end by 7 bases; junction bases not matched to a gene: 3. CDR1 and CDR2 (germline): SGHNT, YENEEA. The sample belongs to a study of T cell changes during pregnancy in multiple sclerosis. The data were produced by immunoSEQ multiplex PCR, yet TCRdb's version contains in-frame clones alone and is incomplete. The sample shows some 49,000 clones, about 90% of them seen only once. The sample in question was CD4+ T cells from peripheral blood mononuclear cells, obtained in the second trimester of pregnancy. The clonotype comes from a female donor in good health, enrolled as a control in a pregnancy study. This rearrangement joins TRBV11-3 to TRBJ2-1; 13 bases line up with TRBD2. CDR3 region: CASSLDGTSGVNEQFF. The CDR3 bases are TGTGCCAGCAGCTTAGATGGGACTAGCGGGGTAAATGAGCAGTTCTTC. The whole variable domain, remainder taken from reference TRBV11-3 and TRBJ2-1, is EAGVVQSPRYKIIEKKQPVAFWCNPISGHNTLYWYLQNLGQGPELLIRYENEEAVDDSQLPKDRFSAERLKGVDSTLKIQPAELGDSAVYLCASSLDGTSGVNEQFFGPGTRLTVL.